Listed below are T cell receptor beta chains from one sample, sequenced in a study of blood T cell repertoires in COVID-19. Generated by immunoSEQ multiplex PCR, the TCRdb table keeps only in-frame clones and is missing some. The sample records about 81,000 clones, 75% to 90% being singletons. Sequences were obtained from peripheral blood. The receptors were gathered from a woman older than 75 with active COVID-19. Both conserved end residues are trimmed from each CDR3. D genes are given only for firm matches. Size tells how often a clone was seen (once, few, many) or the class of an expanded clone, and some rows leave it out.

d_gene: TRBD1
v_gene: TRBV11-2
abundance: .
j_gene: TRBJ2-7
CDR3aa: ASSLEQGAYYEQY

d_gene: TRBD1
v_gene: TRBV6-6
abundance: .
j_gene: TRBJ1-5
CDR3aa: ASSYQRQGSTQH

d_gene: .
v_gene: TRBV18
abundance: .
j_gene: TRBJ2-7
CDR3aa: ASSPLDSTYEQY

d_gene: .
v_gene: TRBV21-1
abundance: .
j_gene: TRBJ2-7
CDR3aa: ASSKKVTKGVPSEQY

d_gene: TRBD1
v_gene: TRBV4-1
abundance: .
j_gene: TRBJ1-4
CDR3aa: ASSPDRVGEKLF

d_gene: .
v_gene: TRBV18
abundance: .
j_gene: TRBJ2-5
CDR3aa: ASSGVTKQETQY

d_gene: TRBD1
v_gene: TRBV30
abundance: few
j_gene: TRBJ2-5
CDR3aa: AWSDLGRGQETQY

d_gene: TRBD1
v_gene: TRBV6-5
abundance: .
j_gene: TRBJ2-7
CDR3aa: ASSLDWTGSSYEQY

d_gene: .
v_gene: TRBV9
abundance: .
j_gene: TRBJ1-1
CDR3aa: ASSVGATNTEAF

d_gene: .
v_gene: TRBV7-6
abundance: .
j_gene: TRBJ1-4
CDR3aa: ASSHRQSLNEKLF

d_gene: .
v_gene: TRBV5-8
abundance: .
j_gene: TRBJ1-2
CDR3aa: ASSLGRNYGYT

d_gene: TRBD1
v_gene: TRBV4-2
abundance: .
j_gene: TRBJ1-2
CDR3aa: ASSQVGSVGQGAFGYT

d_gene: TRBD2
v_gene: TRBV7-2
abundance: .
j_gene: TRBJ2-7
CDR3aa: ASSLASSGYEQY

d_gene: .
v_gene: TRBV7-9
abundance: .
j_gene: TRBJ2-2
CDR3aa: ASSHSGELF

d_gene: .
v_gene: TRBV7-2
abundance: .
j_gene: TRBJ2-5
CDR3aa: ASTSSQTQY

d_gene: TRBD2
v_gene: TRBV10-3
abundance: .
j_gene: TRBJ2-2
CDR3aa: AISPGLESTGELF

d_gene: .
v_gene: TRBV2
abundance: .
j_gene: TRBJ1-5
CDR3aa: ASSVDSYSNQPQH

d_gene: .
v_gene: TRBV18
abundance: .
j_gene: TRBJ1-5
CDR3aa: ASSPGPGEPQH

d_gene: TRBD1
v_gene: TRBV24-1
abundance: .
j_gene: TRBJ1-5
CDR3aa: ATSDRTGSNQPQH

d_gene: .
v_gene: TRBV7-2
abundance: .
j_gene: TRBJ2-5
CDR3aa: ASSENRDRTQY

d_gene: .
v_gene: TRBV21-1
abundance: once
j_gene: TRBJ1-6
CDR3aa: ASSKVSGQGGLSPLH

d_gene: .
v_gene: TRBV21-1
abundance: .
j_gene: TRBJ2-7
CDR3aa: ASTPSRLTSGYEQY

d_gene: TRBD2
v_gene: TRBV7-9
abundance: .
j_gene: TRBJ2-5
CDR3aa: ASSLGLAYQETQY

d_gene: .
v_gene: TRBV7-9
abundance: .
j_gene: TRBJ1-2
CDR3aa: ASSSWGQHYGYT

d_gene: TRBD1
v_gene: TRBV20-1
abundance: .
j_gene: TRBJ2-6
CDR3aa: SASDRQGVWANVLT

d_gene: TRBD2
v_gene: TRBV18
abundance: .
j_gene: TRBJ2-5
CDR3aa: ASSSGLAGEETQY

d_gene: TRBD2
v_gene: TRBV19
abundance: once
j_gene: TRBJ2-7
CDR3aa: ASSPGGESTGEQY

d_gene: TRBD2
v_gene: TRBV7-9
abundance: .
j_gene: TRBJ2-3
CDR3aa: ASTVAGGADTQY

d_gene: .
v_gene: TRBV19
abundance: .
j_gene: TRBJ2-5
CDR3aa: ASSIGTVVETQY

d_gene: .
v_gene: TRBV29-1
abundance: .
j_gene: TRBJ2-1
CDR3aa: SVHRSGLEQF

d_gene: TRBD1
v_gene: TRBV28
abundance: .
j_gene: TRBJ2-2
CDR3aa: ASSRAGGTGELF

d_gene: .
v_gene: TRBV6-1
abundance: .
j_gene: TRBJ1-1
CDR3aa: ASSESQGYTEAF

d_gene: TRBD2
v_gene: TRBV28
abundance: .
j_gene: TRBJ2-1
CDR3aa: ASSPWTSGYSYNEQF

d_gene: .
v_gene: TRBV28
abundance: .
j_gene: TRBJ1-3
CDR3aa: ASSPRPGFSGNTIY

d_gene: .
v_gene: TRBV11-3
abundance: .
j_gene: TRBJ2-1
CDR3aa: ASSLQGGLGEQF

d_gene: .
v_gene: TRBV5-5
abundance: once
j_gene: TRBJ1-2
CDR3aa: ASSPPGRAYGYT

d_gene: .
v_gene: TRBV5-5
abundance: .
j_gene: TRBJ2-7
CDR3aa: ASSSTGTSYEQY

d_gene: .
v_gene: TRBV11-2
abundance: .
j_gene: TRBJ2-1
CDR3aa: ATTGRGPSDEQF

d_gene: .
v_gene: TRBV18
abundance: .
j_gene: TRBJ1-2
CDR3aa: ASSLRTVYGYT

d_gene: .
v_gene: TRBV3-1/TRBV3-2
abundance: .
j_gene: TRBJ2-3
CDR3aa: ASSQAGAADTQY

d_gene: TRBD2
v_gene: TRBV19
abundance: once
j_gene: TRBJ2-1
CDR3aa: ASSPTSGRISYNEQF

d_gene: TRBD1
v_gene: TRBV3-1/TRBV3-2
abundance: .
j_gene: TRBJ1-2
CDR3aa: ASSQQGAVYGYT

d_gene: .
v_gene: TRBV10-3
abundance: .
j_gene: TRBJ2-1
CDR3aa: AISDGSQNEQF

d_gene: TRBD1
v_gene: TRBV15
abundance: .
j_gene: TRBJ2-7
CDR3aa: ATSRAQGVYEQY

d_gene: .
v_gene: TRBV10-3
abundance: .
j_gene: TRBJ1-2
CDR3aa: AISGSTGPSYGYT

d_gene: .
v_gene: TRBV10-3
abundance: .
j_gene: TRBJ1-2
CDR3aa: AISGQGSRGYT

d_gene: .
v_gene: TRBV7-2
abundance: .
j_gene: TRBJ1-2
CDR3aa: ASSFLRVGLVGYT

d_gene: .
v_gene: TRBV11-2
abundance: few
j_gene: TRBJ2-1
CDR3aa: ASSRWRNEQF

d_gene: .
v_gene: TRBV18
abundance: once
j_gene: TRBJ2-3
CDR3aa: ASSPSGASTDTQY

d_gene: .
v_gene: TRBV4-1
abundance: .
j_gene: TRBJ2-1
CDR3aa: ASSHQWEAGSSYNEQF

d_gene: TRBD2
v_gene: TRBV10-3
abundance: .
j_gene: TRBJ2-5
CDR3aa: AISHSGKETQY

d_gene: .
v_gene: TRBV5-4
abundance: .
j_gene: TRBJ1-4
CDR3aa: ASSFALGSEKLF

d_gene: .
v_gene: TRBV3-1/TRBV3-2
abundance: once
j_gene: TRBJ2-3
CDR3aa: ASSQDSGTDTQY